The rows below give T cell receptor beta chains drawn from one sample of a study of OX40 agonist ivuxolimab in advanced cancers. Sequencing was performed with immunoSEQ multiplex PCR; in TCRdb, only in-frame clones are kept and a portion is missing. This sample has tens of thousands of clones; about 77% occur once, and the top ten carry 15% to 20%. The sample consisted of CD4+ or CD8+ T cells sorted from blood, taken in a trial of the OX40 agonist ivuxolimab. Receptors were obtained from an adult with an advanced solid tumor such as melanoma, head and neck, liver or kidney cancer. CDR3s include the opening cysteine and the closing phenylalanine or tryptophan. A D gene is named only where the DNA matches it firmly. Rows give clone size only sometimes, using once, few, many, or a class for an expanded clone.

D: NA
size: NA
V: TRBV19
J: TRBJ2-3
CDR3: CASSIDQTALGTQYF
DNA: TGTGCCAGTAGTATAGATCAGACAGCCCTGGGGACGCAGTATTTT

D: TRBD1
size: NA
V: TRBV5-1
J: TRBJ2-3
CDR3: CASSLWTGPLDTQYF
DNA: TGCGCCAGCAGCTTGTGGACAGGGCCGTTGGATACGCAGTATTTT

D: NA
size: NA
V: TRBV5-1
J: TRBJ2-1
CDR3: CASSLSTPNEQFF
DNA: TGCGCCAGCAGCCTCTCCACCCCCAATGAGCAGTTCTTC

D: TRBD2
size: NA
V: TRBV11-3
J: TRBJ2-1
CDR3: CASSLGTNNEQFF
DNA: TGTGCCAGCAGCCTCGGGACTAACAATGAGCAGTTCTTC

D: NA
size: NA
V: TRBV7-9
J: TRBJ2-7
CDR3: CASSSQGYEQYF
DNA: TGTGCCAGCAGCTCACAGGGCTACGAGCAGTACTTC

D: TRBD2
size: NA
V: TRBV7-3
J: TRBJ2-1
CDR3: CATLSSGRSSSYNEQFF
DNA: TGTGCCACCCTCAGTAGCGGGAGGTCGAGCTCCTACAATGAGCAGTTCTTC

D: NA
size: NA
V: TRBV9
J: TRBJ1-4
CDR3: CASSETAYNEKLFF
DNA: TGTGCCAGCAGCGAGACAGCTTATAATGAAAAACTGTTTTTT

D: TRBD2
size: NA
V: TRBV25-1
J: TRBJ2-2
CDR3: CASSPSGSTGELFF
DNA: TGTGCCAGCAGTCCTAGCGGGAGCACCGGGGAGCTGTTTTTT

D: NA
size: NA
V: TRBV2
J: TRBJ2-3
CDR3: CASNGGRPQADTQYF
DNA: TGTGCCAGCAACGGGGGTAGACCCCAAGCAGATACGCAGTATTTT

D: NA
size: NA
V: TRBV7-9
J: TRBJ2-7
CDR3: CASSLGSYEQYF
DNA: TGTGCCAGCAGCTTAGGGTCCTACGAGCAGTACTTC

D: NA
size: NA
V: TRBV4-2
J: TRBJ1-4
CDR3: CASSQVGGSEKLFF
DNA: TGTGCCAGCAGCCAAGTTGGGGGATCGGAAAAACTGTTTTTT

D: NA
size: NA
V: TRBV11-2
J: TRBJ2-7
CDR3: CASSLYLEQYF
DNA: TGTGCCAGCAGCTTATATCTCGAGCAGTACTTC

D: TRBD1
size: NA
V: TRBV28
J: TRBJ1-1
CDR3: CASSSDRGPDTEAFF
DNA: TGTGCCAGCAGTTCCGACAGGGGGCCTGACACTGAAGCTTTCTTT

D: TRBD1
size: NA
V: TRBV5-1
J: TRBJ2-7
CDR3: CASGETGGSPKQYF
DNA: TGCGCCAGCGGTGAGACAGGGGGGAGTCCTAAGCAGTACTTC

D: NA
size: NA
V: TRBV5-1
J: TRBJ2-1
CDR3: CASSLGSGRGHNEQFF
DNA: TGCGCCAGCAGCTTGGGGTCAGGGAGAGGACACAATGAGCAGTTCTTC

D: NA
size: NA
V: TRBV7-2
J: TRBJ1-6
CDR3: CASSLVGGHSPLHF
DNA: TGTGCCAGCAGCTTAGTTGGGGGGCATTCACCCCTCCACTTT

D: NA
size: once
V: TRBV27
J: TRBJ2-7
CDR3: CASSAGFIYEQYF
DNA: TGTGCCAGCAGCGCCGGGTTCATCTACGAGCAGTACTTC

D: NA
size: NA
V: TRBV9
J: TRBJ2-2
CDR3: CASSVEGGGRPGTGELFF
DNA: TGTGCCAGCAGCGTAGAGGGGGGAGGGAGGCCCGGCACCGGGGAGCTGTTTTTT

D: NA
size: NA
V: TRBV18
J: TRBJ1-4
CDR3: CASSLRTDEKLFF
DNA: TGTGCCAGCTCACTTAGGACCGATGAAAAACTGTTTTTT

D: NA
size: NA
V: TRBV14
J: TRBJ1-1
CDR3: CASSQVGRGMNTEAFF
DNA: TGTGCCAGCAGCCAAGTGGGAAGAGGGATGAACACTGAAGCTTTCTTT